These T cell receptor beta chains were read from a single sample in a study of blood T cell repertoires in COVID-19. TCRdb's copy holds only in-frame clones and misses some; the assay was immunoSEQ multiplex PCR. Found here are about 170,000 clones, over 80% of them singletons; the top ten hold less than 3.5%. Specimen: peripheral blood. These receptors were taken from a woman aged 60-70 years with acute or convalescent COVID-19. The CDR3 runs from the conserved cysteine through the conserved F or W. Each record gives: clone size, V gene, CDR3 protein. Expanded clones are given a class, and other clones once, few, many or no size at all.

abundance: few
v_gene: TRBV5-4
CDR3aa: CASSLDRTAGDTQYF

abundance: -
v_gene: TRBV19
CDR3aa: CASSMAGNTGELFF

abundance: -
v_gene: TRBV6-5
CDR3aa: CASRQTGLDKNIQYF

abundance: -
v_gene: TRBV4-1
CDR3aa: CASSLRQGSGNYGYTF

abundance: -
v_gene: TRBV6-5
CDR3aa: CASSRGGRLTSEAFF

abundance: -
v_gene: TRBV7-9
CDR3aa: CASSLAPGGVKDTQYF

abundance: -
v_gene: TRBV20-1
CDR3aa: CSASIERGAYEQYF

abundance: few
v_gene: TRBV9
CDR3aa: CASSVTMQGANGYTF

abundance: -
v_gene: TRBV27
CDR3aa: CASGSTGTGAETQYF

abundance: -
v_gene: TRBV4-3
CDR3aa: CASSQGQSSGNTIYF

abundance: -
v_gene: TRBV18
CDR3aa: CASSPTLSNTGELFF

abundance: -
v_gene: TRBV5-1
CDR3aa: CASSLTGDYSPLHF

abundance: -
v_gene: TRBV24-1
CDR3aa: CATSDSPGLDSPLHF

abundance: -
v_gene: TRBV6-1
CDR3aa: CASSDNGLAAGTQYF

abundance: -
v_gene: TRBV9
CDR3aa: CASSERAGSPLHF

abundance: -
v_gene: TRBV11-2
CDR3aa: CASSFPPSGKGYNEQFF

abundance: -
v_gene: TRBV27
CDR3aa: CASSPGTGRHEQYF

abundance: -
v_gene: TRBV4-2
CDR3aa: CASSQKLRGTDTQYF

abundance: -
v_gene: TRBV5-1
CDR3aa: CASSLLGIGQGSYEQYF

abundance: medium-sized
v_gene: TRBV5-4
CDR3aa: CASSLDRDSPLHF

abundance: -
v_gene: TRBV5-1
CDR3aa: CASSLARQKETQYF

abundance: few
v_gene: TRBV29-1
CDR3aa: CSLRRLRGTDTQYF

abundance: -
v_gene: TRBV30
CDR3aa: CAWSVRRGGPDTQYF

abundance: -
v_gene: TRBV7-9
CDR3aa: CASSLDAGSVETQYF

abundance: -
v_gene: TRBV5-1
CDR3aa: CASSFSLAGNEQYF

abundance: -
v_gene: TRBV5-1
CDR3aa: CASSGTGYYGYTF

abundance: -
v_gene: TRBV18
CDR3aa: CASSPGRGNTEAFF

abundance: -
v_gene: TRBV11-2
CDR3aa: CASSLLPGFDYEQYF

abundance: -
v_gene: TRBV7-8
CDR3aa: CASSLAWEGSGDSPLHF

abundance: -
v_gene: TRBV14
CDR3aa: CASSPTGGNQPQHF

abundance: -
v_gene: TRBV9
CDR3aa: CASSPGTARETQYF

abundance: -
v_gene: TRBV5-4
CDR3aa: CASNRDRVYGYTF

abundance: -
v_gene: TRBV19
CDR3aa: CASSKTGASSYEQYF

abundance: -
v_gene: TRBV4-2
CDR3aa: CASSEDPDRGRETQYF

abundance: -
v_gene: TRBV12-3/TRBV12-4
CDR3aa: CASSRAGELFF

abundance: few
v_gene: TRBV5-4
CDR3aa: CASSRRDRPNEKLFF

abundance: many
v_gene: TRBV27
CDR3aa: CASSPTLAGTQYF

abundance: -
v_gene: TRBV19
CDR3aa: CASKDTGNLAPLHF

abundance: -
v_gene: TRBV18
CDR3aa: CASSHGTSYEGDTQYF